This T cell receptor beta chain was sequenced for a study of T cell changes during pregnancy in multiple sclerosis. Measured with immunoSEQ multiplex PCR; TCRdb has only the in-frame clones, and not every one. Counted here are 72,000 or so clones, just over 90% occurring once; the ten biggest clones make up over 2%. Germline V lookup: CDR1 SGDLS, CDR2 YYNGEE. The trim removed 4 bases at V and 4 bases at J, leaving 11 bases unmatched. This CDR3 comprises 16 residues. J is TRBJ1-2 and V is TRBV9; TRBD1 matches 9 bases. Source: peripheral blood, taken in the second trimester of pregnancy. The TCR was taken from a female donor with multiple sclerosis, enrolled in a pregnancy study. The CDR3 region is CASSSNSGTGFYGYTF. CDR3 bases: TGTGCCAGCAGCTCGAATTCCGGGACAGGGTTCTATGGCTACACCTTC.